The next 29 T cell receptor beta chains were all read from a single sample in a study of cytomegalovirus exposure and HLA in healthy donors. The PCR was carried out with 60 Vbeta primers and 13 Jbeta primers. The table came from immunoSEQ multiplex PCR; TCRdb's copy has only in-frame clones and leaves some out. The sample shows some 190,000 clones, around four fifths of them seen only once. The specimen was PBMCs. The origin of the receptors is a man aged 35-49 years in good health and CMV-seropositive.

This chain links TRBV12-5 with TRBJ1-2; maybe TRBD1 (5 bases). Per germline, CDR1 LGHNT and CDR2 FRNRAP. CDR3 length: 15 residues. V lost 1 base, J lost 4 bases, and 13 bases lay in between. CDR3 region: CASGLDSGFSYGYTF. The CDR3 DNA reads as TGTGCTAGTGGTTTGGACTCAGGGTTTAGCTATGGCTACACCTTC.

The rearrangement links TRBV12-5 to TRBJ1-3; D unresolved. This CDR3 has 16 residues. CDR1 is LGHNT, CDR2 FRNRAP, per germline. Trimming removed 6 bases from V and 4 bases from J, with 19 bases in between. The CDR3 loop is CASGSGYETGGNTIYF. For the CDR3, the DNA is TGTGCTAGTGGATCGGGCTACGAAACGGGAGGAAACACCATATATTTT.

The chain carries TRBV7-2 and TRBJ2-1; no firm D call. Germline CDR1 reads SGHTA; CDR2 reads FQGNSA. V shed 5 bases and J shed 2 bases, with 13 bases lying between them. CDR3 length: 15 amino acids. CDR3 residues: CASSPRRETYNEQFF. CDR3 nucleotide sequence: TGTGCCAGCAGCCCCCGTAGAGAGACCTACAATGAGCAGTTCTTC.

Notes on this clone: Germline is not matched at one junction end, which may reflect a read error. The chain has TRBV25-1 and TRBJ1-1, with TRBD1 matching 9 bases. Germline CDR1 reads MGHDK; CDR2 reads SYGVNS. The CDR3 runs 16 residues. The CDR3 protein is CAGSENVWDRATEAFF. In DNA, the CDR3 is TGTGCCGGCAGTGAAAACGTTTGGGACAGGGCTACTGAAGCTTTCTTT. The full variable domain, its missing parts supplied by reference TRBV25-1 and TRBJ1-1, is EADIYQTPRYLVIGTGKKITLECSQTMGHDKMYWYQQDPGMELHLIHYSYGVNSTEKGDLSSESTVSRIRTEHFPLTLESARPSHTSQYLCAGSENVWDRATEAFFGQGTRLTVV.

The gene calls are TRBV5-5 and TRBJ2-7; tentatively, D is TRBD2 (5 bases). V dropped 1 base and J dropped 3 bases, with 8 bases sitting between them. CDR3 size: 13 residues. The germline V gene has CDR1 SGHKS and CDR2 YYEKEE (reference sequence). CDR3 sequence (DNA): TGTGCCAGCAGCTTGAGCGGCGGCTACGAGCAGTACTTC. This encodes CASSLSGGYEQYF.

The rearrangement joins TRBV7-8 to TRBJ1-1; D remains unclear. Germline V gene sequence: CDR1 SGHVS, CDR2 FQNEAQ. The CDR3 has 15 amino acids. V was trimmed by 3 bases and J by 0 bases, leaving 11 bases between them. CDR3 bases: TGTGCCAGCAGCTTGGGTGCGGGTCTGAACACTGAAGCTTTCTTT. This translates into CASSLGAGLNTEAFF.

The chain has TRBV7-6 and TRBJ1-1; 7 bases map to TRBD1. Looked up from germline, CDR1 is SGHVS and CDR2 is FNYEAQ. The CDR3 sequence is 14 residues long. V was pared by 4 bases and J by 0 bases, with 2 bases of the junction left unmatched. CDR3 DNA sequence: TGTGCCAGCAGCTCGGGACAGATGAACACTGAAGCTTTCTTT. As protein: CASSSGQMNTEAFF.

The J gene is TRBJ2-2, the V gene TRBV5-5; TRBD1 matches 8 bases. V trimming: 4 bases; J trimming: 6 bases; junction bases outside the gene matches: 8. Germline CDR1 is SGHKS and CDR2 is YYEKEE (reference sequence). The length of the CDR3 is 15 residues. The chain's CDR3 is CASSPRTGLSGELFF. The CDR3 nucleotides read TGTGCCAGCAGCCCCAGGACAGGGCTGTCCGGGGAGCTGTTTTTT.

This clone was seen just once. CDR3 in DNA: TGTGCCAGCAGCGAGGGGGGGAGTCAGCCCCAGCATTTT. It codes for CASSEGGSQPQHF. The V gene is TRBV7-3, the J gene TRBJ1-5, with D tentatively TRBD1 (6 bases). Trimming stripped 5 bases from V and 6 bases from J, with 11 bases between. CDR3 length equals 13 residues. In germline, CDR1 is SGHTA, CDR2 FQGTGA.

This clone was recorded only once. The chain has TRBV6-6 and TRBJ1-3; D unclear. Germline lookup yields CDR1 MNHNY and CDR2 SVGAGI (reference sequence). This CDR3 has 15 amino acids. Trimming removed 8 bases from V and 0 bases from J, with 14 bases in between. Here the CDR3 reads CASRSLGLSGNTIYF. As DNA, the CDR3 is TGTGCCAGCCGAAGCCTGGGCCTCTCTGGAAACACCATATATTTT.

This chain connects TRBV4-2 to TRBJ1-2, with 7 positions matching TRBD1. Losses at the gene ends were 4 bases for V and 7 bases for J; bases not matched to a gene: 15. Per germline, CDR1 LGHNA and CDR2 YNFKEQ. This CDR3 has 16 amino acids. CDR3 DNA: TGTGCCAGCAGCCCCACCCGGGTGACAGGGAGTTCTGGCTACACCTTC. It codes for CASSPTRVTGSSGYTF.

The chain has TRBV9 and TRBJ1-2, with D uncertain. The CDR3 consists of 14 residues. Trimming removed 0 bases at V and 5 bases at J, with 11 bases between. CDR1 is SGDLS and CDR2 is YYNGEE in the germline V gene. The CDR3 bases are TGTGCCAGCAGCGTAGGTCGGGAAACATATGGCTACACCTTC. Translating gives CASSVGRETYGYTF.

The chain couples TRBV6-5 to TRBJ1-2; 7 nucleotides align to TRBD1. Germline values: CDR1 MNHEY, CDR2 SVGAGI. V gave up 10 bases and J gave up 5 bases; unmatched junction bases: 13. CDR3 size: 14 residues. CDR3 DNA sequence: TGTGCCACCTTGGACTGGGTCAGGGGGTATGGCTACACCTTC. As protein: CATLDWVRGYGYTF.

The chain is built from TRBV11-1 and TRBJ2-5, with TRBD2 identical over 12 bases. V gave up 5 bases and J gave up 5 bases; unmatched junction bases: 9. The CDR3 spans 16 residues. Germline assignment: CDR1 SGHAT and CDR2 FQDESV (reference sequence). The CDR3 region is CASSIWTSGTEETQYF. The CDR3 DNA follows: TGTGCCAGCAGCATCTGGACTAGCGGGACGGAGGAGACCCAGTACTTC.

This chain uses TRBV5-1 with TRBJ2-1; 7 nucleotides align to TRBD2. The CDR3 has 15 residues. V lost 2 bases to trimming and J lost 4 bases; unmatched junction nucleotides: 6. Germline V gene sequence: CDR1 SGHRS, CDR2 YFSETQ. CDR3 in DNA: TGCGCCAGCAGCTTAGTGGGAGGGCAGTACAATGAGCAGTTCTTC. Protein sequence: CASSLVGGQYNEQFF.

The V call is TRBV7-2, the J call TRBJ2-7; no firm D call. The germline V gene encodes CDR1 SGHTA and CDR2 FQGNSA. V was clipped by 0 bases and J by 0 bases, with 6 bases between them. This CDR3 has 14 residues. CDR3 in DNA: TGTGCCAGCAGCTTAGCCTGGAGCTCCTACGAGCAGTACTTC. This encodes CASSLAWSSYEQYF.

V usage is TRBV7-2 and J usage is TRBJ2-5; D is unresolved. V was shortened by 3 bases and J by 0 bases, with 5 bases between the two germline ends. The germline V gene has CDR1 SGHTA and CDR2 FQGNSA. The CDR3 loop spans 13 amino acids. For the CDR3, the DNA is TGTGCCAGCAGCTTTTCCAACCAAGAGACCCAGTACTTC. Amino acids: CASSFSNQETQYF.

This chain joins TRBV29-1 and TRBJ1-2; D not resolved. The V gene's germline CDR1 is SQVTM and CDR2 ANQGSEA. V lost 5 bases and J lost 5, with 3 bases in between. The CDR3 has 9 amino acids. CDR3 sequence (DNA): TGCAGCGTTTCATATGGCTACACCTTC. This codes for CSVSYGYTF.

CDR3 residues: CASSPLQGPVNTEAFF. CDR3 sequence (DNA): TGTGCCAGCTCACCTCTTCAGGGTCCAGTGAACACTGAAGCTTTCTTT. The chain links TRBV18 to TRBJ1-1; perhaps TRBD1 as D (5 bases). The CDR3 loop spans 16 amino acids. Trimming cost V 3 bases and J 0 bases, with 14 bases left between them. The germline V gene has CDR1 KGHSH and CDR2 LQKENI.

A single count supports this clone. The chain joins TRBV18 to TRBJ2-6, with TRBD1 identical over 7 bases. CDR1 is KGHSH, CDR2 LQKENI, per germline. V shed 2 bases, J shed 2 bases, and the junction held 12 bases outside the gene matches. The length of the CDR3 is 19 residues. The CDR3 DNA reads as TGTGCCAGCTCACCAAAAGATCTAGAGGGGGCGACTGGGGCCAACGTCCTGACTTTC. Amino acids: CASSPKDLEGATGANVLTF.

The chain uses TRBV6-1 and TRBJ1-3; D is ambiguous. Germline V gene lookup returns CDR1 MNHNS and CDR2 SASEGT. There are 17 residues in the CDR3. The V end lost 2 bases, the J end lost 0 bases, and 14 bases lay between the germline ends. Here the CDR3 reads CASSELSVGHSGNTIYF. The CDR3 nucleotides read TGTGCCAGCAGTGAACTGTCAGTGGGCCACTCTGGAAACACCATATATTTT.

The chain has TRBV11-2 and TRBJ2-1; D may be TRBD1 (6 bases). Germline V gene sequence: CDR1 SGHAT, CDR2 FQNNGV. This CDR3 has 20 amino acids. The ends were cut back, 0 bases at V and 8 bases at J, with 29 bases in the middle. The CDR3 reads CASSLDQGVAAQGSRDEQFF. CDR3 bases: TGTGCCAGCAGCTTAGATCAAGGTGTGGCGGCTCAGGGGTCCCGGGATGAGCAGTTCTTC.

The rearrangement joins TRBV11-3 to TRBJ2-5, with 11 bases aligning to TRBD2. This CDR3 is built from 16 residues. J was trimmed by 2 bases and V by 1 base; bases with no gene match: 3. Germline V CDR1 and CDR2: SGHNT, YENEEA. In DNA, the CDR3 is TGTGCCAGCAGCTTAGGAGGGACTAGCGGACAAGAGACCCAGTACTTC. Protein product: CASSLGGTSGQETQYF.

CDR3 DNA sequence: TGTGCCAGCAGCCAGTCCCAGTATTTGTTTGACTACACCTTC. Translation gives CASSQSQYLFDYTF. The chain recombines TRBV14 with TRBJ1-2; D remains unclear. Germline CDR1 reads SGHDN; CDR2 reads FVKESK. Trimming left V 3 bases short and J 10 bases short, with 18 bases between. This CDR3 spans 14 amino acids.

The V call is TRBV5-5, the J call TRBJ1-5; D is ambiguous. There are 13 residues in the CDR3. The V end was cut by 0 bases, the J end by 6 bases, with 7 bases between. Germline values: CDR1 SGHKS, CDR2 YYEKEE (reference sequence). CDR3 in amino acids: CASSLGAGQPQHF. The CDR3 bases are TGTGCCAGCAGCTTGGGTGCGGGTCAGCCCCAGCATTTT. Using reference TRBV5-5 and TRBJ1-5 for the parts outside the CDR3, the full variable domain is DAGVTQSPTHLIKTRGQQVTLRCSPISGHKSVSWYQQVLGQGPQFIFQYYEKEERGRGNFPDRFSARQFPNYSSELNVNALLLGDSALYLCASSLGAGQPQHFGDGTRLSIL.

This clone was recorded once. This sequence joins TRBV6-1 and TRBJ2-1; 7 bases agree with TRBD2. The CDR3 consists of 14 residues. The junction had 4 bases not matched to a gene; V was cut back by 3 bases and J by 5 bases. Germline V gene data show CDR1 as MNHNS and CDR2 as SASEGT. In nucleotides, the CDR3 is TGTGCCAGCAGTGACCGGGACTACCACAATGAGCAGTTCTTC. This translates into CASSDRDYHNEQFF.

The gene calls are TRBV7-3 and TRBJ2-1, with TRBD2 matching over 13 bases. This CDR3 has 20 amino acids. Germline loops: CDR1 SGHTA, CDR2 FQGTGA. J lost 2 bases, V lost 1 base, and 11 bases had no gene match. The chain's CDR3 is CASSLSPELAGGVTYNEQFF. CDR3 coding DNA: TGTGCCAGCAGCTTAAGTCCTGAACTAGCGGGAGGGGTGACCTACAATGAGCAGTTCTTC.

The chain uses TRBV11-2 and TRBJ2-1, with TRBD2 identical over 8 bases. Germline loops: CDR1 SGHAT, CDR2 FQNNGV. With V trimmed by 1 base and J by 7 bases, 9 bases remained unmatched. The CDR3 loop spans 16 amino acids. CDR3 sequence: CASSLVSGSAENEQFF. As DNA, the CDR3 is TGTGCCAGCAGCTTAGTGAGCGGGAGTGCTGAAAATGAGCAGTTCTTC.

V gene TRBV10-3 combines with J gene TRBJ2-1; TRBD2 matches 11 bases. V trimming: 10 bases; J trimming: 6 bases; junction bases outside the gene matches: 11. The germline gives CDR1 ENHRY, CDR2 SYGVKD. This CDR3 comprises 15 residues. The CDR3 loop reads CATRVAGGVSNEQFF. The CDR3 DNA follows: TGTGCCACCAGGGTAGCGGGAGGGGTGAGCAATGAGCAGTTCTTC.